The 16 T cell receptor beta chains below come from one sample, sequenced in a study of post-analysis software for immune sequencing data. Study findings and constraints: With TRBV5-6, TRBV5-1 and TRBV20-1 included, about five TRBV segments were more frequent in patients than in controls.

No antigen has been assigned to these receptors. cDNA libraries for TCR beta contained unique molecular identifiers. Using its own MiXCR run on the PCR reads, TCRdb lists one record per CDR3 protein. Altogether over 150,000 distinct CDR3 sequences are present, around 30% being singletons, with the ten largest covering approximately 1.6%. Sequenced input: blood. Receptors were obtained from a girl aged 5-17 years with multiple sclerosis.

This rearrangement joins TRBV12-3 or TRBV12-4 to TRBJ1-1, with D tentatively TRBD1 (5 bases). V dropped 11 bases and J dropped 1 base, with 26 bases sitting between them. This CDR3 has 17 amino acids. The CDR3 sequence: CAGDGRRGLRRNTEAFF. The CDR3 DNA is TGTGCCGGCGATGGGCGCCGGGGCCTCCGGCGGAACACTGAAGCTTTCTTT.

This clonotype was counted ten times or more. This chain connects TRBV6-6 to TRBJ2-7, with D possibly TRBD2 on 6 matching bases. V shed 8 bases and J shed 3 bases, with 14 bases lying between them. From germline, CDR1 is MNHNY and CDR2 SVGAGI (reference sequence). The CDR3 consists of 13 residues. CDR3 nucleotide sequence: TGTGCCAGCGGTGGGGGGAGATACTACGAGCAGTACTTC. Protein product: CASGGGRYYEQYF.

The CDR3 here is CASSLESGVGQGQYF. DNA of the CDR3: TGCGCCAGCAGCTTGGAGTCGGGAGTTGGGCAAGGGCAGTACTTC. This sequence joins TRBV5-1 and TRBJ2-5, with D possibly TRBD2 on 6 matching bases. The CDR3 is 15 residues long. Germline V CDR1 and CDR2: SGHRS, YFSETQ. V lost 0 bases, J lost 11 bases, and 20 bases lay in between.

For this clonotype: This sequence may be a read error, since a much larger clone differs from it by one base. The chain recombines TRBV27 with TRBJ2-7, with a possible D match to TRBD1 (5 bases). This CDR3 is 13 amino acids long. V gave up 5 bases and J gave up 2 bases, with 10 bases separating them. Germline CDR1 reads MNHEY; CDR2 reads SMNVEV (reference sequence). The CDR3 DNA reads TGTGCCAGCAGTCGTGGGGCAACCTACGAGCAGTACTTC. Amino acid sequence: CASSRGATYEQYF.

This clonotype appeared many times. The gene calls are TRBV4-1 and TRBJ2-1, with 9 bases aligning to TRBD2. The V gene's germline CDR1 is MGHRA and CDR2 YSYEKL. After removal of 0 bases from V and 6 bases from J, the junction contained 9 bases not matched to a gene. This CDR3 is 17 amino acids long. CDR3 nucleotide sequence: TGCGCCAGCAGCCAAGAACCCGCTAGCGGGATCCCCAATGAGCAGTTCTTC. Amino acid sequence: CASSQEPASGIPNEQFF.

This clonotype has just a few counts. The chain employs TRBV5-4 and TRBJ2-5, with 8 bases matching TRBD1. The V gene end was trimmed by 4 bases and the J gene end by 5 bases; junction bases not matched to a gene: 13. The CDR3 is made up of 16 amino acids. The V gene's germline CDR1 is SGHNT and CDR2 YYREEE (reference sequence). The CDR3 sequence is CASSHDAQGGQETQYF. CDR3 DNA sequence: TGTGCCAGCAGCCACGATGCACAGGGGGGACAGGAGACCCAGTACTTC. The variable domain in full, with the rest retrieved from reference TRBV5-4 and TRBJ2-5, is ETGVTQSPTHLIKTRGQQVTLRCSSQSGHNTVSWYQQALGQGPQFIFQYYREEENGRGNFPPRFSGLQFPNYSSELNVNALELDDSALYLCASSHDAQGGQETQYFGPGTRLLVL.

About this clonotype itself: This may arise from a read error, as a much more abundant clone is one base away. The chain is built from TRBV5-1 and TRBJ2-7, with TRBD2 as a possible D gene (6 bases). V was trimmed by 7 bases and J by 9 bases, leaving 23 bases between them. The CDR3 is 14 residues long. Germline assignment: CDR1 SGHRS and CDR2 YFSETQ. The CDR3 DNA is TGCGCCAGCTCAAAAGGGGACTCAGAACAAGGGCAGTACTTC. Translated, it gives CASSKGDSEQGQYF.

This clonotype was picked up one time. The rearrangement uses TRBV9 and TRBJ2-2, with D unresolved. The V gene lost 6 bases and the J gene lost 5 bases, with 11 bases spanning the gap. The CDR3 runs to 13 residues. The V gene's germline CDR1 is SGDLS and CDR2 YYNGEE. The CDR3 DNA reads as TGTGCCAGCACCCTAGGAGATACCGGGGAGCTGTTTTTT. It specifies CASTLGDTGELFF. The variable domain in full, with the rest retrieved from reference TRBV9 and TRBJ2-2, is DSGVTQTPKHLITATGQRVTLRCSPRSGDLSVYWYQQSLDQGLQFLIQYYNGEERAKGNILERFSAQQFPDLHSELNLSSLELGDSALYFCASTLGDTGELFFGEGSRLTVL.

About this clonotype itself: A much larger clone sits a single nucleotide away, making a read error possible. This sequence joins TRBV7-9 and TRBJ2-1; TRBD2 agrees at 7 bases. CDR1 SEHNR and CDR2 FQNEAQ come from the germline V gene (reference sequence). This CDR3 comprises 15 residues. The V gene end was trimmed by 1 base and the J gene end by 8 bases; junction bases not matched to a gene: 8. CDR3 loop: CASSLGLAVYDEQFF. The CDR3 nucleotides are TGTGCCAGCAGCTTAGGCCTAGCGGTATACGATGAGCAGTTCTTC.

In this sample, this clonotype turned up many times. The chain employs TRBV12-3 or TRBV12-4 and TRBJ2-7, with 8 positions matching TRBD1. The CDR3 is 15 amino acids. V trimming: 6 bases; J trimming: 3 bases; junction bases outside the gene matches: 10. CDR3: CASSLDRGRGYEQYF. DNA for the CDR3: TGTGCCAGCAGCCTTGACAGGGGTCGGGGCTACGAGCAGTACTTC.

Ten or more counts support this clonotype. This chain joins TRBV12-3 or TRBV12-4 and TRBJ2-3, with 8 bases identical to TRBD2. The CDR3 loop spans 13 amino acids. V lost 3 bases to trimming and J lost 5 bases; unmatched junction nucleotides: 1. The CDR3 nucleotides are TGTGCCAGCAGTTTTCTAGCGGGAGATACGCAGTATTTT. Protein: CASSFLAGDTQYF.

This chain uses TRBV20-1 with TRBJ2-1; 12 bases align to TRBD2. Germline lookup yields CDR1 DFQATT and CDR2 SNEGSKA (reference sequence). This CDR3 is built from 17 residues. V shed 1 base and J 7 bases; nucleotides not matched to a gene: 11. The CDR3 DNA reads TGCAGTGCTAGAGGACTAGCGGGAGACCCCTCGGGTAATGAGCAGTTCTTC. Translated: CSARGLAGDPSGNEQFF.

The CDR3 loop is CASSLPATEAFF. The DNA for the CDR3 is TGCGCCAGCAGCTTGCCCGCCACTGAAGCTTTCTTT. The chain links TRBV5-1 to TRBJ1-1, with D unresolved. The CDR3 is 12 amino acids. Trimming stripped 1 base from V and 4 bases from J, with 5 bases between. Per germline, CDR1 SGHRS and CDR2 YFSETQ.

This clonotype has a handful of counts. V and J are TRBV19 and TRBJ1-2; weak D call: TRBD1 (5 bases). V was shortened by 3 bases and J by 4 bases, with 12 bases between the two germline ends. Germline CDR1 reads LNHDA; CDR2 reads SQIVND (reference sequence). This CDR3 has 14 residues. The CDR3 DNA reads TGTGCCAGTAGTATCCCCGGACAAAGCTATGGCTACACCTTC. Encoded protein: CASSIPGQSYGYTF.

This clonotype was recorded a few times. The chain links TRBV29-1 to TRBJ2-7, with D perhaps given as TRBD1 or TRBD2 (5 bases each). V lost 7 bases and J lost 2, with 24 bases in between. Per germline, CDR1 SQVTM and CDR2 ANQGSEA. This CDR3 region has 16 residues. CDR3 loop: CSACGHIGSRPYEQYF. CDR3 DNA: TGCAGCGCTTGCGGACACATTGGGAGCCGACCCTACGAGCAGTACTTC.

This clonotype was counted ten times or more. The V gene is TRBV20-1, the J gene TRBJ2-6, with D perhaps matching TRBD1 (5 bases). The CDR3 loop spans 16 amino acids. Germline V lookup: CDR1 DFQATT, CDR2 SNEGSKA (reference sequence). Trimming shortened V by 6 bases and J by 2 bases, and 17 bases separated the two germline ends. The CDR3: CSASRGPLTGANVLTF. The CDR3 DNA follows: TGCAGTGCCAGTAGGGGTCCACTGACTGGGGCCAACGTCCTGACTTTC.